This note documents a single T cell receptor beta chain sequence. Its recognized antigen is unknown. No clone much larger than this one lies a single base away; base qualities are absent. The data are from a study of T cell changes during pregnancy in multiple sclerosis (dated by TCRdb to the late 2010s). Describing the broader study: The study looked at changes in the T cell repertoire across pregnancy in women with multiple sclerosis.

The germline V gene (reference sequence) provides CDR1 SEHNR and CDR2 FQNEAQ. The CDR3 sequence holds 14 residues, the cysteine and phenylalanine included. Only the CDR3 portion is preserved as DNA: 42 bases, with reading frame beginning at the first base. Deletion took 3 bases off V and 2 bases off J, with a span of 11 bases between the germline ends. Libraries were prepared through the immunoSEQ multiplex PCR assay. The immuneACCESS repertoire file appears here via TCRdb, limited to in-frame rearrangements. These files lack a portion of the clones; in checked studies, under half of the deficit traces to unresolved V genes, and the cause of the others is not known. Counted in this sample were tens of thousands of clones; approximately 94% of them appeared once. In total, the top ten clones hold around 0.43% of the sample.

Sample: CD4+ T cells from peripheral blood mononuclear cells, taken after pregnancy. This TCR was sampled from a female donor with multiple sclerosis, enrolled in a pregnancy study. Rearrangement joined TRBV7-9 to TRBJ2-7, with the D gene uncertain. The CDR3 protein: CASSFGGATYEQYF. The nucleotide sequence is TGTGCCAGCAGCTTCGGCGGAGCTACCTACGAGCAGTACTTC.